The clone carrying this T cell receptor (beta chain) was observed many times. What it recognizes is unknown. The sample originates from a study of regulatory T cells in long-lasting Graves disease. The overall study: Patients newly diagnosed with Graves' had been on antithyroid drugs for under 3 months. Overall study results and limits: Among persistent patients, a larger number of public clonotypes were shared (around 2,700) than among newly diagnosed patients (around 980). Persistent disease samples used TRBV28, TRBJ1-2 and TRBJ2-5 preferentially.

Stated time point: newly diagnosed GD, antithyroid drugs for less than 3 months. TCR sequences were obtained from RNA taken from PBMCs. Xi'an, China, was home to the endocrinology department that provided patients. Germline V gives CDR1 LGHDT, CDR2 YNNKEL (reference sequence). The CDR3 has 14 amino acids. The V end lost 0 bases, the J end lost 8 bases, and 13 bases lay between the germline ends. For TCR beta, libraries came from iRepertoire HTBI primers and Arm-PCR of CDR3 regions. MiXCR was run by TCRdb on the multiplex PCR reads, yielding one entry per CDR3 protein. The sample carries under 300,000 distinct CDR3 sequences, 20% recorded once.

Sequencing used peripheral blood mononuclear cells (PBMCs), obtained at new diagnosis, from a patient treated with antithyroid drugs. The chain uses TRBV3-1 and TRBJ1-2; D might be TRBD1 (5 bases). This sequence was found in a female donor with Graves disease. The CDR3 protein is CASSQDQGGRGYTF. The DNA for the CDR3 is TGTGCCAGCAGCCAAGATCAGGGTGGTCGAGGCTACACCTTC.